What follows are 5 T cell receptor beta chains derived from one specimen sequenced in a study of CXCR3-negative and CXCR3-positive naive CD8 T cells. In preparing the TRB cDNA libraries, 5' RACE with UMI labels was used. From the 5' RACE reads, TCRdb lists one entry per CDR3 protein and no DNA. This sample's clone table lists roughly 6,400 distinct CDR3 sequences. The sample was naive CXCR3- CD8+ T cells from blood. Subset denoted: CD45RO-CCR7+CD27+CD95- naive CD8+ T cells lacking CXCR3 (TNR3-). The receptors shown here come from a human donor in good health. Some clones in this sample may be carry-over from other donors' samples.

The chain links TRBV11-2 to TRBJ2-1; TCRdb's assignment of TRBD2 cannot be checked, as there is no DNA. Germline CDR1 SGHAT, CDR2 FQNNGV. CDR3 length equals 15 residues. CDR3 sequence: CASSSSGSGYNEQFF.

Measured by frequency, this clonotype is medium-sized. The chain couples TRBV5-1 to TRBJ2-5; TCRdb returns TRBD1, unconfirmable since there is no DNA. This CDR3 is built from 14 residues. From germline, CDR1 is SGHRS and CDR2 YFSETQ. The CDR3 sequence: CASSLDGGEETQYF.

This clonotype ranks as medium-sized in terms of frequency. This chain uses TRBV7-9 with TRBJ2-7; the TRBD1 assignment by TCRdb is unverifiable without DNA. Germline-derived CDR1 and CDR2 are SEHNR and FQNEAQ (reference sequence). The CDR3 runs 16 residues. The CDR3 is CASSFPPDGISYEQYF.

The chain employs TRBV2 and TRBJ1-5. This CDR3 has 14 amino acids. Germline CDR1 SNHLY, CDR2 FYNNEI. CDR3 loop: CASSDVQGNQPQHF.

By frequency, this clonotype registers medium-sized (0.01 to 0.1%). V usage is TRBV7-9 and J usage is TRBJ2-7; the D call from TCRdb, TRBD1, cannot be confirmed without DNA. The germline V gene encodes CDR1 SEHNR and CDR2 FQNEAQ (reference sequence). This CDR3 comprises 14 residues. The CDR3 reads CASSPRDRGIEQYF.